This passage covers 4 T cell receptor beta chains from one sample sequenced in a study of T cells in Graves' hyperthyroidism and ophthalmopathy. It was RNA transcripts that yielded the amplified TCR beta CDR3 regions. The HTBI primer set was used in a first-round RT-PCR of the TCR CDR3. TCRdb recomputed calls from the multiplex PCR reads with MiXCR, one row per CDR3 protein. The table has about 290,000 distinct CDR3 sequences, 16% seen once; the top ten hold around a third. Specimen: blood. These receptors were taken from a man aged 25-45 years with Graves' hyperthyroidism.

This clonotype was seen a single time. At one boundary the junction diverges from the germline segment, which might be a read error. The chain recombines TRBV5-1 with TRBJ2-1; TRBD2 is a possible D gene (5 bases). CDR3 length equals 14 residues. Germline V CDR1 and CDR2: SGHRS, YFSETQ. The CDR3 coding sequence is TGCGCCAGCAGTAAGACACCCTCGGGGAATGAGAAGTTCTTC. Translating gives CASSKTPSGNEKFF.

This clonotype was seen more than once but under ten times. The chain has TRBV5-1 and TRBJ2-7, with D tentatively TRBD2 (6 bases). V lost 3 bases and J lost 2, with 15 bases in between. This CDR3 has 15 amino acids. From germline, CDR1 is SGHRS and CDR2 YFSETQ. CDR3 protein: CASSSNSGPPYEQYF. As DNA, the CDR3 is TGCGCCAGCAGCTCCAATAGCGGACCGCCCTACGAGCAGTACTTC.

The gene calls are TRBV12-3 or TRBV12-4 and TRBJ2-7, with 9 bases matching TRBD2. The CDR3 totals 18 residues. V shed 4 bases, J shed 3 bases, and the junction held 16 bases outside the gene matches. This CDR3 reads CASSYDYLDWTSVYEQYF. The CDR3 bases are TGTGCCAGCAGTTATGACTACCTTGACTGGACTAGCGTCTACGAGCAGTACTTC.

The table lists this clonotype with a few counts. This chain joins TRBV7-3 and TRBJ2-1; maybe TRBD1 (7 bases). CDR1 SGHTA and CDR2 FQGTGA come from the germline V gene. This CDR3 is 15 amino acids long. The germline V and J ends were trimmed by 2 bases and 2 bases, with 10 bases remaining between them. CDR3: CASSLGGGPYNEQFF. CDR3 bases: TGTGCCAGCAGCTTAGGAGGGGGCCCCTACAATGAGCAGTTCTTC. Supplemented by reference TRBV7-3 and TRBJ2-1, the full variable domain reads GAGVSQTPSNKVTEKGKYVELRCDPISGHTALYWYRQSLGQGPEFLIYFQGTGAADDSGLPNDRFFAVRPEGSVSTLKIQRTERGDSAVYLCASSLGGGPYNEQFFGPGTRLTVL.